This TCR beta chain was identified during a study of cytomegalovirus exposure and HLA in healthy donors. Vbeta (60) and Jbeta (13) primers were used in the PCR. Per the original data handling: In a later analysis, the count reached about 82 million unique TCR beta chains, with roughly 11 million shared. The data were produced by immunoSEQ multiplex PCR, yet TCRdb's version contains in-frame clones alone and is incomplete. The D gene and trimming were derived from the DNA, and the V and J assignments and clone size from that table. The data contain tens of thousands of clones, approximately 80% of them seen just once; the ten biggest clones take up 3.8%. The germline V gene encodes CDR1 SGHNT and CDR2 YYREEE (reference sequence). V trimming: 5 bases; J trimming: 3 bases; junction bases outside the gene matches: 17. This CDR3 is 18 amino acids long.

The specimen sequenced was PBMCs. The chain is built from TRBV5-4 and TRBJ1-2; TRBD1 matches at 9 bases. This receptor was obtained from a man aged 45-60 years in good health and CMV-seronegative. CDR3 region: CASRSLRDRATEHYGYTF. CDR3 nucleotide sequence: TGTGCCAGCAGGAGCTTAAGGGACAGGGCTACAGAACACTATGGCTACACCTTC.